This entry lists 7 T cell receptor beta chains sequenced from one sample in a study of blood T cell repertoires in COVID-19. The repertoire was sequenced with immunoSEQ multiplex PCR; TCRdb's copy has only in-frame clones and lacks some. The profile shows roughly 150,000 clones, approximately 73% of them singletons. Specimen: peripheral blood. Source of these receptors: a man aged 60-69 years with acute or convalescent COVID-19.

The V call is TRBV28, the J call TRBJ2-2; D is possibly TRBD2 (7 bases). Germline CDR1 MDHEN, CDR2 SYDVKM. This CDR3 has 15 residues. V lost 7 bases, J lost 6 bases, and 18 bases lay in between. The CDR3 bases are TGTGCCAGCACCCCGCTAAGGGAGGGGGCCGGGGAGCTGTTTTTT. Translating gives CASTPLREGAGELFF.

The chain has TRBV6-5 and TRBJ2-7; TRBD2 matches at 13 bases. The CDR3 consists of 13 residues. Unmatched junction bases numbered 4, after V lost 8 bases and J lost 6 bases. The germline V gene has CDR1 MNHEY and CDR2 SVGAGI. CDR3 sequence (DNA): TGTGCCAGCCAGGGACTAGCGGGAAGCGAGCAGTACTTC. It codes for CASQGLAGSEQYF.

The chain combines TRBV6-2 or TRBV6-3 with TRBJ2-2, with D unclear. V dropped 2 bases and J dropped 1 base, with 14 bases sitting between them. Germline CDR1 MNHEY, CDR2 SVGEGT. The CDR3 runs 17 residues. CDR3 protein: CASSYRRPVGNTGELFF. The DNA for the CDR3 is TGTGCCAGCAGTTACCGCAGGCCGGTGGGGAACACCGGGGAGCTGTTTTTT.

The chain is built from TRBV6-1 and TRBJ2-2; 12 bases align to TRBD1. V lost 3 bases, J lost 6 bases, and 5 bases stayed unmatched. The CDR3 spans 16 residues. Per the germline V gene, CDR1 is MNHNS and CDR2 is SASEGT. Written as DNA, the CDR3 is TGTGCCAGCAGTGAGGGACAGGGGGCGCATGCCGGGGAGCTGTTTTTT. This sequence encodes CASSEGQGAHAGELFF.

The gene calls are TRBV5-1 and TRBJ2-3; tentative D call: TRBD1 (6 bases). Germline-derived CDR1 and CDR2 are SGHRS and YFSETQ. This CDR3 has 15 amino acids. The V end lost 2 bases, the J end lost 0 bases, and 10 bases lay between the germline ends. CDR3 loop: CASSLQGASTDTQYF. The CDR3 DNA follows: TGCGCCAGCAGCTTACAGGGTGCTAGCACAGATACGCAGTATTTT.

The rearrangement links TRBV7-2 to TRBJ2-1; 11 bases align to TRBD2. With 2 bases clipped from V and 6 bases from J, the junction kept 6 bases outside the gene matches. The CDR3 spans 16 residues. CDR1 is SGHTA and CDR2 is FQGNSA in the germline V gene. CDR3 DNA sequence: TGTGCCAGCAGCTTATTAGCGGGAGGGTTCGCCAATGAGCAGTTCTTC. Translating it yields CASSLLAGGFANEQFF. Based on the CDR3 plus reference TRBV7-2 and TRBJ2-1, the full variable domain is GAGVSQSPSNKVTEKGKDVELRCDPISGHTALYWYRQSLGQGLEFLIYFQGNSAPDKSGLPSDRFSAERTGGSVSTLTIQRTQQEDSAVYLCASSLLAGGFANEQFFGPGTRLTVL.

The chain uses TRBV28 and TRBJ1-6, with a tentative D call TRBD1 (6 bases). Germline V gives CDR1 MDHEN, CDR2 SYDVKM. V gave up 6 bases and J gave up 10 bases, with 16 bases separating them. CDR3 length equals 14 residues. This chain's CDR3 is CASRNGGAASPLHF. The CDR3 nucleotides are TGTGCCAGCAGGAATGGGGGGGCTGCGTCACCCCTCCACTTT.